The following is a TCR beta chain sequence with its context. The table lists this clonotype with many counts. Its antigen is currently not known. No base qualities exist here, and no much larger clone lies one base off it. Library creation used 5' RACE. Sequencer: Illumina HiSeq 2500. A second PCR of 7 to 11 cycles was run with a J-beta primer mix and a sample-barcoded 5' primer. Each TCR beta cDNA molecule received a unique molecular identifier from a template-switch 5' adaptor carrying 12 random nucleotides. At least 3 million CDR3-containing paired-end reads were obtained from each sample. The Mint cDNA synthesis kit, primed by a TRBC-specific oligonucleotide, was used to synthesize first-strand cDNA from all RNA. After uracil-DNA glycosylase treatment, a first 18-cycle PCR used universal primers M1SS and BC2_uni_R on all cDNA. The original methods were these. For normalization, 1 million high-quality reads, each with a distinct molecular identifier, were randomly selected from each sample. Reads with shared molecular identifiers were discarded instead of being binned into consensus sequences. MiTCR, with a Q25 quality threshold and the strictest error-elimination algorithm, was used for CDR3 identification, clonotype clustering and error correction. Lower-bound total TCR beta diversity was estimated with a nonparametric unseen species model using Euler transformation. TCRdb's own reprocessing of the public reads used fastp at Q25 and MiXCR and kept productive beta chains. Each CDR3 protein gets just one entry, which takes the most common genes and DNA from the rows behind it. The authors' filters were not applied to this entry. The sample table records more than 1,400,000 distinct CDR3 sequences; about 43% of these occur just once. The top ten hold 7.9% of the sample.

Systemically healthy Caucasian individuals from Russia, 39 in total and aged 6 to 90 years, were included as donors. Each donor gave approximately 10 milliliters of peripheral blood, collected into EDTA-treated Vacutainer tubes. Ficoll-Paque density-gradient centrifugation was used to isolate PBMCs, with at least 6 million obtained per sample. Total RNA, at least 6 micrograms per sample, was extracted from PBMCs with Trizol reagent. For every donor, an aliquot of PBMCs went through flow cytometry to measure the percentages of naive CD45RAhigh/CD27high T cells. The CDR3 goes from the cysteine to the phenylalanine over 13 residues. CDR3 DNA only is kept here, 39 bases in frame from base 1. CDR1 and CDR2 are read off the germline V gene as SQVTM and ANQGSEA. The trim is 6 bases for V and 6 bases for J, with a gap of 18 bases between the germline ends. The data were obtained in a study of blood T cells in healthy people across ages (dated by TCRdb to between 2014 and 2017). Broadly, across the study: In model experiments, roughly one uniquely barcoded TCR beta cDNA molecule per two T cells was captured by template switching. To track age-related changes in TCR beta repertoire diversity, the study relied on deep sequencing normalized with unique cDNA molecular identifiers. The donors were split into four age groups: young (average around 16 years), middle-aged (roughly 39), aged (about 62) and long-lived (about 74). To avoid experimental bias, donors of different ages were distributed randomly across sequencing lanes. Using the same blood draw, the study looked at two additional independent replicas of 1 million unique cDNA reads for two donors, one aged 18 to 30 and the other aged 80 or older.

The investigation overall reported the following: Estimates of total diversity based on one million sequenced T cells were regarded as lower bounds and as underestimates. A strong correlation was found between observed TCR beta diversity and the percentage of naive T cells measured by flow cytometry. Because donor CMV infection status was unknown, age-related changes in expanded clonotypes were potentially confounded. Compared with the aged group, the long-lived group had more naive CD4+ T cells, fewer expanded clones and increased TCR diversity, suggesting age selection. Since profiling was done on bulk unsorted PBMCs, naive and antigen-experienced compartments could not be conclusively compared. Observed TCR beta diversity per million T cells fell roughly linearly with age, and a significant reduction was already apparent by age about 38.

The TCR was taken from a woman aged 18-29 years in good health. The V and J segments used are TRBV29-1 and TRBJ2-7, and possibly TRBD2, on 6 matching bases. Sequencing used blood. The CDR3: CSVNRDSRGEQYF. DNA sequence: TGCAGCGTCAACCGGGACTCCCGGGGCGAGCAGTACTTC.